This T cell receptor beta chain was observed in a study of identical twins. It was template switching that added a universal primer site, and there were unique molecular identifiers on the cDNA. TCRdb itself ran the 5' RACE reads through MiXCR, one entry per CDR3 protein. The sample lists hundreds of thousands of distinct CDR3 sequences, over 20% seen once, with approximately 4.5% in the top ten. The V gene lost 1 base and the J gene lost 1 base, with 15 bases spanning the gap. The CDR3 totals 17 residues. Germline lookup yields CDR1 SGHRS and CDR2 YFSETQ. Study results and caveats: In cord blood, abundant beta clonotypes had fewer insertions; memory showed no trend.

This clonotype was seen a handful of times. Its antigen remains unidentified. These sequences were also reported in another study, on T cells expressing NK-cell markers.

Sample: PBMCs. The chain employs TRBV5-1 and TRBJ2-1, with a possible D match to TRBD2 (6 bases). The receptor was isolated from a woman between 18 and 29 years old in good health. CDR3 loop: CASSLTRASASYNEQFF. The CDR3 bases are TGCGCCAGCAGCTTGACTAGGGCTAGCGCATCCTACAATGAGCAGTTCTTC.